In its sample, the clone carrying this TCR beta chain was seen once. The germline gives CDR1 SGHTA, CDR2 FQGNSA. This CDR3 spans 18 amino acids. The V and J ends lost 5 bases and 4 bases, in that order; junction bases with no gene match: 19. This sample was taken from a study of blood T cell repertoires in COVID-19. Study in general: Specimens from acute and convalescent COVID-19 originated in the United States, Italy and Spain. PBMCs, B-cell-depleted T cells, or T cells provided the cDNA or gDNA that made up the material.

Authors' methods: It was from reference gene primer amplification that nucleated cell counts were estimated. Repertoires were generated with immunoSEQ multiplex PCR, while TCRdb's copy carries only in-frame clones and drops some. V, J and clone size derive from that table, while D and trimming were established from the DNA sequence. This sample carries roughly 700,000 clones, 85% to 90% of them seen once, and the ten largest clones take approximately 0.3%. The source material was peripheral blood. The chain combines TRBV7-2 with TRBJ1-2; 7 bases are a match to TRBD1. This TCR was recovered from a woman aged 18-29 years with acute or convalescent COVID-19. In DNA form, the CDR3 reads TGTGCCAGCAGCCCATCAGGGGGTCCGACAGGGAAGGGCTATGGCTACACCTTC. This encodes CASSPSGGPTGKGYGYTF.